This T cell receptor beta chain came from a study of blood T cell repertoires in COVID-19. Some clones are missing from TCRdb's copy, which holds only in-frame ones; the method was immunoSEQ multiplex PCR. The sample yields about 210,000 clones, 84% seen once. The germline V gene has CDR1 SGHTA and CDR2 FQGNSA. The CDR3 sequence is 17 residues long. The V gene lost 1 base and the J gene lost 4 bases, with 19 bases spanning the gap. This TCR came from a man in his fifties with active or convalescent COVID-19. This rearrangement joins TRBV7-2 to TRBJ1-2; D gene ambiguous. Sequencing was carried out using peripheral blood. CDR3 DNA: TGTGCCAGCAGCTTAGTCGGGTGGGAGGGCGCTGCCTATGGCTACACCTTC. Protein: CASSLVGWEGAAYGYTF.